Each of the 5 T cell receptor beta chains below was sequenced from the same sample in a study of cytomegalovirus exposure and HLA in healthy donors. Primers: 60 Vbeta forward and 13 Jbeta reverse. The repertoire was sequenced with immunoSEQ multiplex PCR; TCRdb's copy has only in-frame clones and lacks some. The sample lists some 100,000 clones; 74% were seen once. The sequencing input was PBMCs. These receptors were obtained from a woman aged 50 to 60 in good health and CMV-seropositive.

The chain combines TRBV4-2 with TRBJ1-1, with 10 bases identical to TRBD1. The CDR3 runs 16 residues. V was pared by 2 bases and J by 0 bases, with 3 bases of the junction left unmatched. From germline, CDR1 is LGHNA and CDR2 YNFKEQ. As DNA, the CDR3 is TGTGCCAGCAGCCAATGGGACAGGGGCGTGAACACTGAAGCTTTCTTT. It yields the protein CASSQWDRGVNTEAFF.

This chain uses TRBV15 with TRBJ1-2; TRBD1 aligns across 7 bases. Germline CDR1 and CDR2: LNHNV and YYDKDF (reference sequence). The J segment lost 4 bases and the V segment lost 4 bases, leaving 9 bases of the junction unmatched. CDR3 size: 15 residues. The CDR3 loop reads CATSTGGQAVYGYTF. The CDR3, as DNA: TGTGCCACCAGCACAGGGGGTCAGGCGGTCTATGGCTACACCTTC.

A few counts support this clone. The rearrangement links TRBV9 to TRBJ1-3; the D gene is possibly TRBD1 (6 bases). The germline gives CDR1 SGDLS, CDR2 YYNGEE. The length of the CDR3 is 14 residues. The V end was cut by 3 bases, the J end by 3 bases, with 10 bases between. The CDR3 sequence: CASSAEGDGNTIYF. The CDR3 bases are TGTGCCAGCAGCGCCGAGGGGGATGGAAACACCATATATTTT.

V and J are TRBV4-1 and TRBJ1-2; 7 bases are shared with TRBD1. This CDR3 has 13 residues. Germline V gives CDR1 MGHRA, CDR2 YSYEKL. V lost 0 bases and J lost 7; bases outside the gene matches: 2. CDR3 nucleotide sequence: TGCGCCAGCAGCCAAGAAAACAGGGGTGGCTACACCTTC. It specifies CASSQENRGGYTF.

This chain joins TRBV6-5 and TRBJ2-1, with D possibly being TRBD2 (5 bases). V shed 2 bases and J shed 3 bases, with 8 bases lying between them. Germline assignment: CDR1 MNHEY and CDR2 SVGAGI. This CDR3 is 14 amino acids long. The CDR3 DNA reads TGTGCCAGCAGTTACCGGGGTAACTACAATGAGCAGTTCTTC. Its protein product is CASSYRGNYNEQFF.